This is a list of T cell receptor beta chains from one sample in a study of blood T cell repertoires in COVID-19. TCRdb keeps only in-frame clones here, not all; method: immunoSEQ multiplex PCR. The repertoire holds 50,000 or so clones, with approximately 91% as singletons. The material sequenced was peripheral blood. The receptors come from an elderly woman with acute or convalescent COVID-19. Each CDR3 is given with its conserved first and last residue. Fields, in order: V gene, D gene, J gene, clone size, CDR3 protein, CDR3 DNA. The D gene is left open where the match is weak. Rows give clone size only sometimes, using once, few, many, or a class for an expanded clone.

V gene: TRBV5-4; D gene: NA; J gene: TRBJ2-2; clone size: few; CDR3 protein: CASSLSQGNTGELFF; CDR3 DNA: TGTGCCAGCAGCTTGAGTCAGGGGAACACCGGGGAGCTGTTTTTT
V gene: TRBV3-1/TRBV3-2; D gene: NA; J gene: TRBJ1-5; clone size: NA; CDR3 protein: CASSPGQPQHF; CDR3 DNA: TGTGCCAGCAGCCCAGGGCAGCCCCAGCATTTT
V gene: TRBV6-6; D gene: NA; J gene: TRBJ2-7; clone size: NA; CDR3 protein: CASRPRPGAYEQYF; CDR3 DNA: TGTGCCAGCAGACCCCGACCAGGGGCCTACGAGCAGTACTTC
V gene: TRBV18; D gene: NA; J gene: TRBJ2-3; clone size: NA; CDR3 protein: CASSPLPGRGLTDTQYF; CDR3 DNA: TGTGCCAGCTCACCTCTCCCAGGGCGGGGGCTCACAGATACGCAGTATTTT
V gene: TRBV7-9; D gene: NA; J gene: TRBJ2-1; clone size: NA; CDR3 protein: CASSLPASWSEQFF; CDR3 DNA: TGTGCCAGCAGCTTACCGGCCAGTTGGAGTGAGCAGTTCTTC
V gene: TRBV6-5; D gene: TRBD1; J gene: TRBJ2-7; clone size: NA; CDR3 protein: CASSYSLWTGGEQYF; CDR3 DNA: TGTGCCAGCAGTTACTCCCTTTGGACAGGGGGCGAGCAGTACTTC
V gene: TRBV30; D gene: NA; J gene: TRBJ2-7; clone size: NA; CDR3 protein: CAWSERYEQYF; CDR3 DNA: TGTGCCTGGAGTGAGCGGTACGAGCAGTACTTC
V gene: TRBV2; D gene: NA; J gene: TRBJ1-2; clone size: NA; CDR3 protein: CASRDQPAGGYTF; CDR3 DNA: TGTGCCAGCAGGGACCAGCCGGCGGGTGGCTACACCTTC
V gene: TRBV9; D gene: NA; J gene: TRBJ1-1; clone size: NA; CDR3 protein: CASSGQQGATEAFF; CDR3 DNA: TGTGCCAGCAGCGGCCAACAGGGTGCGACTGAAGCTTTCTTT
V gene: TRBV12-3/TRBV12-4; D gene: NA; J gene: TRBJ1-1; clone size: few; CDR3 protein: CASSWGGSSAFF; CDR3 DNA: TGTGCCAGCAGTTGGGGCGGCTCGTCAGCTTTCTTT
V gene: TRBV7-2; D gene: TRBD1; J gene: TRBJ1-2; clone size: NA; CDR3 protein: CASSRQGRANYGYTF; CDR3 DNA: TGTGCCAGCAGTCGACAGGGTAGGGCTAACTATGGCTACACCTTC
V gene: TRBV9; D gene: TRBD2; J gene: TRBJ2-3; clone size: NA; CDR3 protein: CASSARASGRRADTQYF; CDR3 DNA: TGTGCCAGCAGCGCGAGGGCTAGCGGGAGGCGGGCAGATACGCAGTATTTT
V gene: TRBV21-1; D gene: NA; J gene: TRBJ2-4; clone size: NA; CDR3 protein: CASSRHWDRERVKNIQYF; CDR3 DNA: TGTGCCAGCAGCCGCCATTGGGACAGGGAAAGGGTCAAAAACATTCAGTACTTC
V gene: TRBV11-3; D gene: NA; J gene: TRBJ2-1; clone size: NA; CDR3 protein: CASSLDLYGGEQFF; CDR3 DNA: TGTGCCAGCAGCTTAGATTTGTACGGCGGGGAGCAGTTCTTC
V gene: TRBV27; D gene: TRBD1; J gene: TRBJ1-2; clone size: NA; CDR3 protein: CASRLGDRGNYGYTF; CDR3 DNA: TGTGCCAGCAGACTGGGGGACAGGGGCAACTATGGCTACACCTTC
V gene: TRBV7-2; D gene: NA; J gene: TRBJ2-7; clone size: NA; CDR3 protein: CASSLGAGGYEQYF; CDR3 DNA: TGTGCCAGCAGCTTAGGGGCAGGGGGGTACGAGCAGTACTTC
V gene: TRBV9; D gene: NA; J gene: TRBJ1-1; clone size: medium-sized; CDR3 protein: CASSPRGGADEAFF; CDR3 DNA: TGTGCCAGCAGCCCCCGCGGGGGCGCGGATGAAGCTTTCTTT
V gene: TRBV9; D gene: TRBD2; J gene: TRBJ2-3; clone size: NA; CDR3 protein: CASGLDSGGHPTQYF; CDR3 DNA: TGTGCCAGCGGCCTTGATAGCGGGGGACATCCTACGCAGTATTTT
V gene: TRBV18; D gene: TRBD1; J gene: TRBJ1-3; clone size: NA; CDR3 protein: CASSTGQGAQSGNTIYF; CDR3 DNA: TGTGCCAGCTCAACGGGACAGGGGGCGCAATCTGGAAACACCATATATTTT
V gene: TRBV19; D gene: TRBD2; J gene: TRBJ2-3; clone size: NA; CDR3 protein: CASSTTSGRTDTQYF; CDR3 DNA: TGTGCCAGCTCGACGACTAGCGGTCGCACAGATACGCAGTATTTT
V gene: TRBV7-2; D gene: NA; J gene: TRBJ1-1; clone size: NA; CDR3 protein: CASSHLDRRNTEAFF; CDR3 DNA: TGTGCCAGCAGCCACCTTGACAGGAGGAACACTGAAGCTTTCTTT
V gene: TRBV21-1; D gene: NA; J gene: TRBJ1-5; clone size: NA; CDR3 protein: CASSKTGNQPQHF; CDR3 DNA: TGTGCCAGCAGCAAAACAGGGAATCAGCCCCAGCATTTT
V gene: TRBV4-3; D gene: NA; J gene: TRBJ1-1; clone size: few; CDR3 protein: CASSQAGWRGGTEAFF; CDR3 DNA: TGCGCCAGCAGCCAAGCAGGATGGCGGGGAGGTACTGAAGCTTTCTTT
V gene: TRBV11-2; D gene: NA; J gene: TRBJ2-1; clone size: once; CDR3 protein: CASSSLVYNEQFF; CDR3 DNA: TGTGCCAGCAGCTCTCTAGTTTACAATGAGCAGTTCTTC
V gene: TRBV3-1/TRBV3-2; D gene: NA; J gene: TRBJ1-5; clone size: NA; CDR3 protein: CASSQVGDQPQHF; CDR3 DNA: TGTGCCAGCAGCCAAGTCGGGGATCAGCCCCAGCATTTT
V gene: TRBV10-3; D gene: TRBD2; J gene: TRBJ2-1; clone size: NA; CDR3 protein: CAINRRGGDGNEQFF; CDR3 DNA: TGTGCCATCAATCGCCGGGGGGGAGATGGGAATGAGCAGTTCTTC
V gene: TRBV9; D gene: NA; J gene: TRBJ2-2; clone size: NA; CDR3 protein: CASSVAPGPSSTGELFF; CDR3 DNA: TGTGCCAGCAGCGTAGCTCCAGGTCCCTCAAGTACCGGGGAGCTGTTTTTT
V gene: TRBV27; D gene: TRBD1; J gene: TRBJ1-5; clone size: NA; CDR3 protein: CASSPGQGWLNSNQPQHF; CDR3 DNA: TGTGCCAGCAGTCCCGGACAGGGTTGGTTGAATAGCAATCAGCCCCAGCATTTT
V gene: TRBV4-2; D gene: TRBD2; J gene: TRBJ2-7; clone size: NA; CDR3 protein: CASSQGARPGLGVSSYEQYF; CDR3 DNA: TGTGCCAGCAGCCAAGGGGCTCGACCGGGACTAGGAGTGAGCTCCTACGAGCAGTACTTC
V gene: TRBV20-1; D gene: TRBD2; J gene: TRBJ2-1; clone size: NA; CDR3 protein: CSASTSGRADNEQFF; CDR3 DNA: TGCAGTGCTAGTACTAGCGGGAGGGCGGACAATGAGCAGTTCTTC
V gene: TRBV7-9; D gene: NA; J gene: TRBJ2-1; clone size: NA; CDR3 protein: CASSHSRLGYYNEQFF; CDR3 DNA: TGTGCCAGCAGCCATAGTAGACTAGGATATTACAATGAGCAGTTCTTC
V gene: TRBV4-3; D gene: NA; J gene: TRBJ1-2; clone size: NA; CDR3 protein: CASSQDTGRGYTF; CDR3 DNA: TGCGCCAGCAGCCAAGATACAGGGCGAGGCTACACCTTC
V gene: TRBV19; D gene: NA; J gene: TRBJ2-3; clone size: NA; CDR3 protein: CASSQAGYTQYF; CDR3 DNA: TGTGCCAGTAGCCAGGCGGGATATACGCAGTATTTT
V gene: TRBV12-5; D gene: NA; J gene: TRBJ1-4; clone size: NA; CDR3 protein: CASGTAGVWSTNEKLFF; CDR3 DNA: TGTGCTAGTGGTACCGCCGGGGTGTGGTCAACTAATGAAAAACTGTTTTTT
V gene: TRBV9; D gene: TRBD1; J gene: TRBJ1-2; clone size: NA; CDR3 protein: CASSDPRSGQGVWGYTF; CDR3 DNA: TGTGCCAGCAGCGATCCACGCTCGGGACAGGGGGTATGGGGCTACACCTTC
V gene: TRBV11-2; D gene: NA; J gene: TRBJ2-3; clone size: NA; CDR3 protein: CASSLAVKSYTQYF; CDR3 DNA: TGTGCCAGCAGCTTAGCGGTTAAGTCATATACGCAGTATTTT
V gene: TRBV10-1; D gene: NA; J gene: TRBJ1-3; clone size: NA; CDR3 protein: CASSVCGPGWKHHIYF; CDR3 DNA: TGCGCCAGCAGTGTATGTGGGCCAGGCTGGAAACACCATATATATTTT
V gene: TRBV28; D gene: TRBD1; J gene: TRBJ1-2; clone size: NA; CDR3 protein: CASSLAQGVLGGYTF; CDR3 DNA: TGTGCCAGCAGTTTAGCCCAGGGGGTTTTGGGTGGCTACACCTTC
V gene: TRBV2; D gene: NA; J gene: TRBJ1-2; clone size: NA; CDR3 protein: CASSEGTDSGYTF; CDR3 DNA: TGTGCCAGCAGTGAAGGGACAGACTCGGGCTACACCTTC
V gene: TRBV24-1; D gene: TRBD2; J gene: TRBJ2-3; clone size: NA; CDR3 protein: CATSDPGLAGGPDTQYF; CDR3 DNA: TGTGCCACCAGTGACCCGGGACTAGCGGGAGGGCCAGATACGCAGTATTTT
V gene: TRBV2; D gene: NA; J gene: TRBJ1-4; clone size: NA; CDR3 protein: CASRRTVRAEKLFF; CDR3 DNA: TGTGCCAGCAGAAGGACCGTGCGGGCGGAAAAACTGTTTTTT
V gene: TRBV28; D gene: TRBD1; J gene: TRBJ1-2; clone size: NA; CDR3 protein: CASIPSGTGAYGYTF; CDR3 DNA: TGTGCCAGCATTCCCTCCGGGACAGGGGCCTATGGCTACACCTTC